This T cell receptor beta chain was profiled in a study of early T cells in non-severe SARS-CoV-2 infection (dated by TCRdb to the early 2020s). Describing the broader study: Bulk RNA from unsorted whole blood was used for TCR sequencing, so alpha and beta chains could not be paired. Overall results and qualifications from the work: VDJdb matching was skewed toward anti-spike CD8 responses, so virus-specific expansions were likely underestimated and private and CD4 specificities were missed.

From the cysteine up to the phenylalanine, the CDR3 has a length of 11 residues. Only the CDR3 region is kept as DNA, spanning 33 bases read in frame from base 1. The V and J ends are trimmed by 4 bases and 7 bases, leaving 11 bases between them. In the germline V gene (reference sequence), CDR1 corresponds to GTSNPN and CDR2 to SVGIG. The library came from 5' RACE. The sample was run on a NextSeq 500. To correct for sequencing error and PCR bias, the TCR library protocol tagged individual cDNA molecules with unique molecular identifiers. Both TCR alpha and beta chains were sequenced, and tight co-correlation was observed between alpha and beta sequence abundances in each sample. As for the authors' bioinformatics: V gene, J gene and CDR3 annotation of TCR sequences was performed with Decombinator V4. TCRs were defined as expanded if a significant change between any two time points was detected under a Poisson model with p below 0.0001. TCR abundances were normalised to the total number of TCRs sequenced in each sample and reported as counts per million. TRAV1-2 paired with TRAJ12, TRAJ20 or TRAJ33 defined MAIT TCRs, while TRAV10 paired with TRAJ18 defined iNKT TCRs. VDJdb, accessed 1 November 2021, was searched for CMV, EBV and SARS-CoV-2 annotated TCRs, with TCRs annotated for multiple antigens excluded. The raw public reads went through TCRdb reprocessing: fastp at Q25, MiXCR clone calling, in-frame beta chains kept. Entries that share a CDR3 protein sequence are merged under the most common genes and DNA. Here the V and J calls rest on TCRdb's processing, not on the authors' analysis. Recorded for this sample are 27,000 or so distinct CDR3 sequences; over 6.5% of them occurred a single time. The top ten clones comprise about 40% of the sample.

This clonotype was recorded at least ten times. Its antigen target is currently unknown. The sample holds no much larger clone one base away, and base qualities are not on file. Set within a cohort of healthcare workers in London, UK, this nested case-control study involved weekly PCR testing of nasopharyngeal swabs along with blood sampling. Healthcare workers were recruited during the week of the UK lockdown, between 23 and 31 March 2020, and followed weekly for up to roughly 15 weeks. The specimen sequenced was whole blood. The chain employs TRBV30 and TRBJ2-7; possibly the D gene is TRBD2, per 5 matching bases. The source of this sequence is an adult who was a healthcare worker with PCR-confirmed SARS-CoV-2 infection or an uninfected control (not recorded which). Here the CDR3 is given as CAWMVGGEQYF. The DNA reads TGTGCCTGGATGGTTGGAGGAGAGCAGTACTTC.